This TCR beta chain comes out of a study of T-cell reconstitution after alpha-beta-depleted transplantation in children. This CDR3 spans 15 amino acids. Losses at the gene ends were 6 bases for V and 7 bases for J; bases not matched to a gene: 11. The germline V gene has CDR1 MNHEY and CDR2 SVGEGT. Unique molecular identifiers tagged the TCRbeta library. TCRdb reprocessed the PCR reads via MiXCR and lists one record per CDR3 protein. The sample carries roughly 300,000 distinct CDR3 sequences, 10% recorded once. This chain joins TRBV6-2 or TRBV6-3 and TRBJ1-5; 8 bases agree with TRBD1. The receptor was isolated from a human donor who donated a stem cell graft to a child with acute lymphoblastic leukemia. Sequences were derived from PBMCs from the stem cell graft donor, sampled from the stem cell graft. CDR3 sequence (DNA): TGTGCCAGCAGACAACGGGTGACAGGGGACCAGCCCCAGCATTTT. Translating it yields CASRQRVTGDQPQHF.